Listed below are T cell receptor beta chains from one sample, sequenced in a study of T cells after yellow fever vaccination. TCRdb re-derived calls from the 5' RACE reads in MiXCR, one entry per CDR3 protein. The top ten clones hold roughly two fifths of a sample with 85,000 to 100,000 distinct CDR3 sequences, roughly 6% of them seen once. This sample comprised CD8+ T cells sorted from PBMCs, obtained 10 days after the yellow fever booster vaccination. The receptors come from a man between 18 and 29 years old who received the YFV17D yellow fever vaccine. The conserved cysteine and the conserved F or W are not part of the CDR3 here. Fields, in order: V gene, CDR3 length, CDR3 protein.

TRBV5-8,13,ASSLDLTTYNEQF
TRBV7-2,14,ASSLVGGAVFYEQY
TRBV12-3/TRBV12-4,12,ASLALDRTDTQY
TRBV7-9,13,ASSLVDNYQETQY
TRBV21-1,15,ASSREAGTGFTDTQY
TRBV3-1,13,ASSQLAGDTDTQY
TRBV4-2,14,ASSQAQEGSQETQY
TRBV27,10,ASSRGADEQF
TRBV18,15,ASSPPAPGGARNEQF
TRBV5-5,14,ASSVKTSVRPDTQY
TRBV18,13,ASSPGNLTNRPQH
TRBV6-2/TRBV6-3,10,ATSGGANTQY
TRBV7-2,11,ASSSDPYQPQH
TRBV7-6,13,ASSFGQESKNIQY
TRBV2,14,ASSLGTSGLYNEQF
TRBV12-3/TRBV12-4,12,ASTPAGATYGYT
TRBV19,13,ASSIRTGTNSPLH
TRBV14,12,ASSQGAGTYEQY
TRBV7-9,13,ASSLGTGAGETQY
TRBV5-5,9,ASSWQETQY
TRBV5-1,12,ASSLPGPVDGYT
TRBV11-2,10,ASSLGPVEAF
TRBV5-1,11,ASSYGGYNEQF
TRBV27,13,ASNPGSGLPLPLH
TRBV6-5,14,ASSSPASGGTNEQF
TRBV4-2,13,ASSQATGSNYGYT
TRBV5-1,12,ASSLRGGHTEAF
TRBV19,10,ASRAGITEAF
TRBV5-6,15,ASSLALAGAYQETQY
TRBV5-1,12,ASSYRSGANEQF
TRBV2,13,ATQIGAFLTDTQY
TRBV11-2,12,ASSLKGRGGLPG
TRBV18,12,ASSPGGSNTEAF
TRBV28,17,ASSFGRTSGGLHTDTQY
TRBV7-6,13,ASSLGRGKTYEQY
TRBV10-3,12,AISLTGGSSPLH
TRBV11-2,12,ASSPLEVQETQY
TRBV11-2,15,ASSSPSGRRAFNEQF
TRBV29-1,12,SVADAGMDEKLF
TRBV9,13,ASSPISGGYYEQY
TRBV14,12,ASSPSFSYNEQF
TRBV5-5,13,ASSPTPGTQETQY
TRBV9,14,ASSVRQGDNADTQY
TRBV30,12,AWSVGGETGELF
TRBV5-1,13,ASTGTSLNTGELF
TRBV27,13,ASSLRQGAWETQY
TRBV19,14,ASSISGGREKYEAF
TRBV7-6,11,ASSPDSYTEAF
TRBV5-1,15,ASSLSVSGSAKNIQY
TRBV5-5,15,ASSGGAGLINTGELF
TRBV9,13,ASSPRSDNTGELF
TRBV7-9,12,ASSTPGGGTEAF
TRBV12-3/TRBV12-4,12,ASSLGGIPTEAF
TRBV3-1,14,ASSRPGQSSYNEQF
TRBV7-9,13,ASSRRDSSTDTQY
TRBV5-1,15,ASSHEIGGLSYNEQF
TRBV14,12,ASSQGRLITEAF